The 4 T cell receptor beta chains in this list originate from one sample, sequenced in a study of early T cells in non-severe SARS-CoV-2 infection. Using its own MiXCR run on the 5' RACE reads, TCRdb lists one record per CDR3 protein. This sample has about 92,000 distinct CDR3 sequences, with roughly 17% found just once. Material for sequencing was whole blood. The receptors stem from an adult who was a healthcare worker with PCR-confirmed SARS-CoV-2 infection or an uninfected control (not recorded which).

This clonotype was detected a few times. V usage is TRBV7-6 and J usage is TRBJ1-2; D is uncertain. The V gene's germline CDR1 is SGHVS and CDR2 FNYEAQ. V was shortened by 0 bases and J by 6 bases, with 8 bases between the two germline ends. The CDR3 is made up of 13 amino acids. CDR3 residues: CASSLARWDGYTF. CDR3 sequence (DNA): TGTGCCAGCAGCTTAGCGCGGTGGGATGGCTACACCTTC. The full variable domain, with the rest looked up from reference TRBV7-6 and TRBJ1-2, is GAGVSQSPRYKVTKRGQDVALRCDPISGHVSLYWYRQALGQGPEFLTYFNYEAQQDKSGLPNDRFSAERPEGSISTLTIQRTEQRDSAMYRCASSLARWDGYTFGSGTRLTVV.

The chain couples TRBV5-1 to TRBJ2-2; perhaps TRBD1 as D (6 bases). V lost 5 bases and J 2 bases, leaving 10 bases between the germline ends. The CDR3 length is 14 residues. Germline assignment: CDR1 SGHRS and CDR2 YFSETQ. CDR3 sequence (DNA): TGCGCCAGCAGACAGGGACACAACACCGGGGAGCTGTTTTTT. Amino acid sequence: CASRQGHNTGELFF.

This clonotype was picked up a small number of times. The genes are TRBV7-2 and TRBJ1-2; 9 positions agree with TRBD1. J was trimmed by 2 bases and V by 4 bases; bases with no gene match: 8. CDR3 length: 16 amino acids. CDR1 and CDR2 (germline): SGHTA, FQGNSA. The CDR3 sequence is CASSSLPGQGNYGYTF. The CDR3 DNA is TGTGCCAGCAGCTCATTACCGGGACAGGGAAACTATGGCTACACCTTC.

The sample holds many counts of this clonotype. The V gene is TRBV27, the J gene TRBJ2-7, with TRBD1 matching 8 bases. V shed 8 bases and J 3 bases; nucleotides not matched to a gene: 6. The CDR3 runs to 13 residues. Germline V lookup: CDR1 MNHEY, CDR2 SMNVEV (reference sequence). The CDR3 DNA sequence: TGTGCCAGCCGCGGACAGGGCATCTACGAGCAGTACTTC. Residues: CASRGQGIYEQYF.